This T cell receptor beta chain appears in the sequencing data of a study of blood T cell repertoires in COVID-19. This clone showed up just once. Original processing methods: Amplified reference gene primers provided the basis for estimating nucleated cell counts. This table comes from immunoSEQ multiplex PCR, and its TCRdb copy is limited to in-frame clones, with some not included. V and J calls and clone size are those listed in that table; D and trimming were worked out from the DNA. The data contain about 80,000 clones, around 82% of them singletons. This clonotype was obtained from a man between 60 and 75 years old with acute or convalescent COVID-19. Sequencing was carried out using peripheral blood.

This chain's CDR3 is CASSQDPDREVYNEQFF. CDR3 in DNA: TGCGCCAGCAGCCAAGATCCGGACAGGGAGGTCTACAATGAGCAGTTCTTC. The chain employs TRBV4-1 and TRBJ2-1; 8 nucleotides line up with TRBD1. V shed 0 bases and J 3 bases; nucleotides not matched to a gene: 7. The CDR3 loop spans 17 amino acids. Germline V CDR1 and CDR2: MGHRA, YSYEKL.